This TCR beta chain came from a study of OX40 agonist ivuxolimab in advanced cancers. Sequenced by immunoSEQ multiplex PCR; TCRdb stores in-frame clones only, minus some. In the table there are fewer than 15,000 clones, roughly 84% of which are singletons. Per germline, CDR1 MNHEY and CDR2 SVGAGI. Trimming took 2 bases from V and 3 from J, leaving 4 bases between them. This CDR3 is 12 amino acids long. The chain links TRBV6-5 to TRBJ1-1; D remains ambiguous. The material was CD4+ or CD8+ T cells sorted from blood, obtained in a trial of the OX40 agonist ivuxolimab. The receptor was isolated from an adult with an advanced solid tumor such as melanoma, head and neck, liver or kidney cancer. In nucleotides, the CDR3 is TGTGCCAGCAGTTACGGGGACACTGAAGCTTTCTTT. This encodes CASSYGDTEAFF.